This record looks at one TCR beta chain sequence and its context. Its antigen is not known. This specimen comes from a study of cytomegalovirus exposure and HLA in healthy donors. Findings and caveats of the study: According to a later analysis, TCR clusters from the first cohort tended to co-occur in the 120 or so validation repertoires. Accounts indicate the classifier identified cytomegalovirus status with strong specificity and sensitivity.

CDR1 and CDR2 from the germline V gene are SGDLS and YYNGEE. V lost 4 bases, J lost 5 bases, and 5 bases stayed unmatched. The CDR3 covers 14 residues. This table comes from immunoSEQ multiplex PCR, and its TCRdb copy is limited to in-frame clones, with some not included. This sample has more than 85,000 clones, with about 95% found just once. This TCR was recovered from a woman between 18 and 29 years old in good health and CMV-seronegative. Sequencing was done on a sample of PBMCs. The chain has TRBV9 and TRBJ2-1; TRBD2 matches 8 bases. Here the CDR3 reads CASSPRLANNEQFF. The CDR3 DNA follows: TGTGCCAGCAGCCCGAGACTAGCGAACAATGAGCAGTTCTTC.